Listed here are 20 T cell receptor beta chains from one sample, sequenced in a study of response to subunit inactivated influenza vaccine. From the RT-PCR reads, TCRdb called clonotypes with MiXCR, one entry per CDR3 protein. The table includes under 750,000 distinct CDR3 sequences, about 11% detected once. The sequenced sample was PBMCs from blood, obtained on the day of vaccination. The receptor source for this set is a man between 45 and 60 years old who received an inactivated influenza vaccine.

The V and J genes are TRBV12-3 or TRBV12-4 and TRBJ2-7; possibly TRBD2 for D (7 bases). This CDR3 is built from 17 residues. Trimming left V 5 bases short and J 2 bases short, with 22 bases between. The CDR3 bases are TGTGCCAGCAGTGGTGTTAGAGGCGGGGGCAGAGCCTACGAGCAGTACTTC. It yields the protein CASSGVRGGGRAYEQYF.

The gene calls are TRBV6-1 and TRBJ2-1; D not certain. The CDR3 spans 18 residues. Germline assignment: CDR1 MNHNS and CDR2 SASEGT. V lost 6 bases and J lost 4, with 25 bases in between. CDR3 region: CASRKTTVGPSRYNEQFF. DNA of the CDR3: TGTGCCAGCAGGAAAACGACCGTAGGGCCCTCCAGGTACAATGAGCAGTTCTTC.

The CDR3 DNA sequence: TGCAGTGCCCGGACGACAGGGAACTATGGCTACACCTTC. Translation: CSARTTGNYGYTF. The chain employs TRBV20-1 and TRBJ1-2; 7 bases map to TRBD1. CDR3 size: 13 residues. In germline, CDR1 is DFQATT, CDR2 SNEGSKA (reference sequence). With V trimmed by 6 bases and J by 2 bases, 6 bases remained unmatched.

This clonotype was seen only a few times. This chain joins TRBV2 and TRBJ2-3, with TRBD1 matching over 7 bases. V lost 6 bases, J lost 5 bases, and 5 bases stayed unmatched. CDR3 size: 13 residues. Germline assignment: CDR1 SNHLY and CDR2 FYNNEI. The CDR3, as DNA: TGTGCCAGCAGAAACGCAGGGGGAGATACGCAGTATTTT. This translates into CASRNAGGDTQYF.

The chain links TRBV27 to TRBJ2-2; D gene uncertain. In germline, CDR1 is MNHEY, CDR2 SMNVEV (reference sequence). The CDR3 spans 14 residues. V gave up 5 bases and J gave up 7 bases, with 14 bases separating them. The CDR3 sequence is CASSPNPIGGELFF. In nucleotides, the CDR3 is TGTGCCAGCAGTCCCAACCCAATTGGCGGGGAGCTGTTTTTT.

V is TRBV20-1 and J is TRBJ2-7; possible D gene TRBD2, 6 bases. The V end lost 1 base, the J end lost 2 bases, and 12 bases lay between the germline ends. CDR3 size: 14 residues. CDR1 and CDR2 from the germline V gene are DFQATT and SNEGSKA (reference sequence). CDR3 loop: CSARAPRGPYEQYF. The CDR3 bases are TGCAGTGCTAGAGCCCCGCGGGGTCCCTACGAGCAGTACTTC.

This clonotype has just a few counts. The V call is TRBV5-1, the J call TRBJ1-5, with a tentative D call TRBD1 (6 bases). Germline loops: CDR1 SGHRS, CDR2 YFSETQ. CDR3 length: 15 amino acids. With 1 base removed from V and 0 bases from J, the gap between germline ends came to 8 bases. For the CDR3, the DNA is TGCGCCAGCAGCTTGAGGGGGGATAGCAATCAGCCCCAGCATTTT. Protein product: CASSLRGDSNQPQHF.

The rearrangement links TRBV6-5 to TRBJ2-2; 7 bases fit TRBD2. V lost 4 bases and J lost 2; bases outside the gene matches: 7. The germline V gene has CDR1 MNHEY and CDR2 SVGAGI. This CDR3 is built from 16 residues. The DNA for the CDR3 is TGTGCCAGCAGTTTGGAGCAGCGGGGAAACACCGGGGAGCTGTTTTTT. As protein: CASSLEQRGNTGELFF.

The genes are TRBV4-1 and TRBJ2-5; 7 nucleotides match TRBD1. After removal of 4 bases from V and 3 bases from J, the junction contained 14 bases not matched to a gene. CDR3 length: 17 amino acids. CDR1 MGHRA and CDR2 YSYEKL come from the germline V gene. This chain's CDR3 is CASSLTTGALGEETQYF. The CDR3 DNA is TGCGCCAGCAGCCTAACAACAGGGGCTTTAGGGGAAGAGACCCAGTACTTC.

The chain joins TRBV4-1 to TRBJ1-3; D ambiguous. V was pared by 0 bases and J by 4 bases, with 22 bases between. This CDR3 contains 19 residues. Germline V gives CDR1 MGHRA, CDR2 YSYEKL. The CDR3 here is CASSQDQRVGNPGGNTIYF. The CDR3 DNA is TGCGCCAGCAGCCAAGATCAAAGGGTCGGCAACCCTGGGGGAAACACCATATATTTT.

This clonotype occurred a few times. V is TRBV7-2 and J is TRBJ1-2; D is unresolved. V lost 1 base to trimming and J lost 4 bases, with 13 bases between them. Germline V lookup: CDR1 SGHTA, CDR2 FQGNSA. The CDR3 is 15 residues long. CDR3 loop: CASSLDAAGSYGYTF. The CDR3, as DNA: TGTGCCAGCAGCTTAGACGCGGCGGGGTCCTATGGCTACACCTTC.

This clonotype was counted a few times. The chain joins TRBV3-1 to TRBJ2-7; 8 positions agree with TRBD1. CDR1 LGHDT and CDR2 YNNKEL come from the germline V gene (reference sequence). V was pared by 2 bases and J by 2 bases, with 5 bases of the junction left unmatched. The CDR3 is 15 residues long. CDR3 nucleotide sequence: TGTGCCAGCAGCCAACCCGGGACAGGTGCCTACGAGCAGTACTTC. Its translation: CASSQPGTGAYEQYF.

This clonotype has only a few counts. The chain carries TRBV7-2 and TRBJ2-1, with D perhaps matching TRBD1 or TRBD2 (5 bases each). The V end lost 5 bases, the J end lost 5 bases, and 19 bases lay between the germline ends. Germline loops: CDR1 SGHTA, CDR2 FQGNSA. This CDR3 has 16 amino acids. CDR3 amino acids: CASSREGTGWNNEQFF. CDR3 DNA sequence: TGTGCCAGCAGCCGAGAAGGGACCGGGTGGAACAATGAGCAGTTCTTC. The full variable domain, with the rest looked up from reference TRBV7-2 and TRBJ2-1, is GAGVSQSPSNKVTEKGKDVELRCDPISGHTALYWYRQSLGQGLEFLIYFQGNSAPDKSGLPSDRFSAERTGGSVSTLTIQRTQQEDSAVYLCASSREGTGWNNEQFFGPGTRLTVL.

This clonotype was observed at least ten times. This chain connects TRBV6-2 or TRBV6-3 to TRBJ2-2; D ambiguous. The CDR3 consists of 12 residues. Germline V gene sequence: CDR1 MNHEY, CDR2 SVGEGT. Trimming stripped 4 bases from V and 1 base from J, with 1 base between. CDR3 in amino acids: CASSWNTGELFF. CDR3 DNA sequence: TGTGCCAGCAGTTGGAACACCGGGGAGCTGTTTTTT.

The chain has TRBV14 and TRBJ2-1; 11 nucleotides line up with TRBD2. This CDR3 region has 17 residues. J was trimmed by 1 base and V by 4 bases; bases with no gene match: 6. From germline, CDR1 is SGHDN and CDR2 FVKESK. This CDR3 reads CASSPTTSGASYNEQFF. The CDR3 DNA reads TGTGCCAGCAGCCCTACGACTAGCGGGGCTTCCTACAATGAGCAGTTCTTC.

There are a few counts of this clonotype. The gene calls are TRBV7-2 and TRBJ1-2, with D unresolved. V lost 3 bases, J lost 0 bases, and 8 bases lay in between. Germline lookup yields CDR1 SGHTA and CDR2 FQGNSA. The CDR3 is made up of 14 amino acids. For the CDR3, the DNA is TGTGCCAGCAGCTTTCAGAGAGCTAACTATGGCTACACCTTC. Translated, it gives CASSFQRANYGYTF.

This sequence joins TRBV7-2 and TRBJ2-3; D is uncertain. The germline V gene encodes CDR1 SGHTA and CDR2 FQGNSA. The CDR3 covers 14 residues. Deletions cut 5 bases from V and 0 bases from J, with 9 bases between. The CDR3 reads CASSRTSSTDTQYF. DNA for the CDR3: TGTGCCAGCAGCCGGACGTCTAGCACAGATACGCAGTATTTT.

The chain carries TRBV5-1 and TRBJ1-2; D not certain. Germline CDR1 and CDR2: SGHRS and YFSETQ. Trimming left V 0 bases short and J 6 bases short, with 9 bases between. The CDR3 covers 13 residues. DNA of the CDR3: TGCGCCAGCAGCTTGGGGTTGCAAGATGGCTACACCTTC. This gives the protein CASSLGLQDGYTF.

This chain connects TRBV5-1 to TRBJ1-5; TRBD1 might be the D (5 bases). The CDR3 is made up of 15 amino acids. The germline V gene has CDR1 SGHRS and CDR2 YFSETQ. Trimming left V 3 bases short and J 6 bases short, with 16 bases between. CDR3 amino acids: CASSSGGGEGQPQHF. The DNA of the CDR3 is TGCGCCAGCAGCTCGGGTGGAGGGGAAGGTCAGCCCCAGCATTTT.

On this clonotype: The germline gene is not matched at one end of the junction; a read error may be the cause. The rearrangement links TRBV27 to TRBJ2-1; TRBD2 matches at 15 bases. CDR1 and CDR2 (germline): MNHEY, SMNVEV (reference sequence). The CDR3 runs to 15 residues. The chain's CDR3 is CASSQLSGLAGGPVF. The CDR3 coding sequence is TGTGCCAGCAGTCAACTTTCTGGACTAGCGGGAGGGCCGGTCTTC.